These T cell receptor beta chains were read from a single sample in a study of blood T cells in healthy people across ages. TCRdb reprocessed the 5' RACE reads with MiXCR, giving one entry per CDR3 protein. This sample yields fewer than 1,200,000 distinct CDR3 sequences, of which about 23% are seen a single time; approximately 0.7% belongs to the top ten. In addition, the sample was reused for a study of T cells of mothers and their children.

Sequencing used blood. These TCRs come from a girl aged 2 to 10 in good health. Each CDR3 is given without its conserved first and last residue.

>TRBJ2-2|TRBV12-3/TRBV12-4
ATYTGELF
>TRBJ2-1|TRBV12-5
ASGFDLVRLGYNEQF
>TRBJ1-2|TRBV20-1
SARADDLFYGYT
>TRBJ2-5|TRBV25-1
ASAGGRAQY
>NA|TRBV13
ASSPRGTRDEQF
>TRBJ2-7|TRBV14
ASSPFAEGPYEQY
>TRBJ2-7|TRBV7-8
ASSLPGAEYEQY
>TRBJ2-4|TRBV6-5
ASAQGAENIQY
>TRBJ2-1|TRBV6-6
ASSYSIQRNEQF
>TRBJ1-2|TRBV5-1
ASSSELGNGYT
>TRBJ2-1|TRBV7-3
ASSLTPEISYNEQF
>TRBJ2-1|TRBV20-1
SANSGRAERGNEQF
>TRBJ2-1|TRBV28
ASSFPTAYNEQF
>TRBJ1-2|TRBV28
ASSTHGNYGYT
>TRBJ1-2|TRBV6-2/TRBV6-3
ASSRPLREIYGYT
>NA|TRBV4-2
ASSLLYRGGYYEQY
>TRBJ2-5|TRBV14
ASSHLRDFGTQY
>TRBJ2-1|TRBV29-1
SVEDLGHEQF
>NA|TRBV7-2
ASSLEEGYYEQY
>TRBJ2-7|TRBV12-3/TRBV12-4
ASSPARVAPYEQY
>NA|TRBV19
ASSMVRLGGTYEQY
>TRBJ1-2|TRBV20-1
SARSTGGDYGYT
>NA|TRBV27
ASMVGLAGISEQF
>TRBJ2-3|TRBV10-3
AIGGQGVDTQY
>TRBJ2-1|TRBV11-1
ASSLRIRPSGDEQF
>TRBJ2-1|TRBV20-1
SAKPIGQSYNEQF
>NA|TRBV29-1
SVDTGQGGIDEQF
>TRBJ2-7|TRBV15
ATSRGLGGFTYEQY
>TRBJ2-1|TRBV7-9
ASSSLLAGGYNEQF
>NA|TRBV6-5
ASSPGANYEQY
>TRBJ2-1|TRBV20-1
SARDVVRTSGGISSYNEQF
>TRBJ1-3|TRBV4-2
ASSQPREGTIY
>TRBJ2-2|TRBV6-6
AGGAGELL
>TRBJ2-1|TRBV10-3
AISESADYNEQF
>TRBJ2-5|TRBV12-3/TRBV12-4
ASSLGVISQGETQY
>TRBJ1-3|TRBV28
ASSSLDLKGNTIY
>TRBJ2-5|TRBV25-1
ASSDPFVETQY
>TRBJ1-1|TRBV29-1
SVEEGNRL
>TRBJ2-2|TRBV7-9
ASSSRTSGITGELF
>TRBJ2-5|TRBV6-1
ASRPSGGFETQY
>TRBJ2-1|TRBV6-2/TRBV6-3
ASSYSKGANGIFDEQF